The next 15 T cell receptor beta chains were all read from a single sample in a study of blood T cell repertoires in COVID-19. The protocol was immunoSEQ multiplex PCR, while the TCRdb copy is restricted to in-frame clones and leaves out a portion. Among about 350,000 clones listed, about nine tenths were seen once. Sequencing was done on a sample of PBMCs or T cells enriched from blood (not recorded which). All receptors come from a woman in her 30s who had been exposed to COVID-19.

The chain recombines TRBV30 with TRBJ1-5; a weak D match, TRBD1 (6 bases). Trimming took 2 bases from V and 3 from J, leaving 11 bases between them. Germline CDR1 GTSNPN, CDR2 SVGIG (reference sequence). The CDR3 covers 14 residues. CDR3 residues: CAWSPTGPNQPQHF. The DNA of the CDR3 is TGTGCCTGGAGTCCAACAGGGCCCAATCAGCCCCAGCATTTT.

This chain joins TRBV6-1 and TRBJ1-2; possibly TRBD1 for D (5 bases). Trimming stripped 2 bases from V and 6 bases from J, with 16 bases between. The CDR3 length is 15 residues. Germline lookup yields CDR1 MNHNS and CDR2 SASEGT. CDR3 DNA: TGTGCCAGCAGTGAATCCCAGACAGTAGGACATGGCTACACCTTC. Amino acid sequence: CASSESQTVGHGYTF.

The V gene is TRBV27, the J gene TRBJ2-7, with 7 bases that match TRBD1. V trimming: 1 base; J trimming: 2 bases; junction bases outside the gene matches: 2. Germline CDR1 is MNHEY and CDR2 is SMNVEV (reference sequence). This CDR3 comprises 14 residues. The CDR3 here is CASSLYGTAYEQYF. The CDR3 nucleotides read TGTGCCAGCAGTTTATACGGGACAGCCTACGAGCAGTACTTC.

V and J are TRBV21-1 and TRBJ1-2; the table's TRBD1 call for D was not verified on the DNA. TRBV21-1 is a pseudogene segment. The CDR3 is 18 residues long. The CDR3 region is CASSKEAGRGPFNYGYTF. The CDR3 DNA is TGTGCCAGCAGCAAAGAGGCGGGCAGGGGTCCTTTTAACTATGGCTACACCTTC.

V usage is TRBV12-3 or TRBV12-4 and J usage is TRBJ2-1; no definite D call. Trimming removed 1 base at V and 6 bases at J, with 7 bases between. This CDR3 comprises 13 residues. In DNA, the CDR3 is TGTGCCAGCAGTTTAGGCAGGTCCAATGAGCAGTTCTTC. Protein product: CASSLGRSNEQFF.

The chain employs TRBV5-4 and TRBJ2-3; 11 bases line up with TRBD1. V dropped 4 bases and J dropped 6; count of bases not matched to a gene: 10. Per germline, CDR1 SGHNT and CDR2 YYREEE (reference sequence). The CDR3 runs to 16 residues. In DNA, the CDR3 is TGTGCCAGCAGCGTCATTCCGGGACAGGGGGATGATACGCAGTATTTT. Its protein product is CASSVIPGQGDDTQYF.

This chain joins TRBV6-5 and TRBJ2-7; 11 bases agree with TRBD1. After removal of 8 bases from V and 2 bases from J, the junction contained 8 bases not matched to a gene. CDR1 and CDR2 (germline): MNHEY, SVGAGI. The CDR3 runs to 15 residues. DNA for the CDR3: TGTGCCAGCGCCCAGGAGGGACAGGGGGCCTACGAGCAGTACTTC. Amino acids: CASAQEGQGAYEQYF.

The chain uses TRBV11-2 and TRBJ2-3; D perhaps matches TRBD2 (5 bases). V lost 4 bases, J lost 10 bases, and 9 bases lay in between. The length of the CDR3 is 11 residues. The germline V gene encodes CDR1 SGHAT and CDR2 FQNNGV. The CDR3 spells CASSSAEAQYF. The CDR3 bases are TGTGCCAGCAGCTCAGCGGAGGCGCAGTATTTT.

V usage is TRBV20-1 and J usage is TRBJ2-2, with TRBD2 as a possible D gene (5 bases). Germline V gene lookup returns CDR1 DFQATT and CDR2 SNEGSKA (reference sequence). Trimming shortened V by 3 bases and J by 2 bases, and 10 bases separated the two germline ends. CDR3 length: 14 residues. This CDR3 reads CSASLSGNTGELFF. CDR3 DNA: TGCAGTGCTAGTCTGAGCGGAAACACCGGGGAGCTGTTTTTT.

This clone was observed once. The J gene is TRBJ2-7, the V gene TRBV27, with TRBD1 identical over 7 bases. Germline CDR1 MNHEY, CDR2 SMNVEV (reference sequence). V was clipped by 6 bases and J by 4 bases; unmatched bases: 6. This CDR3 contains 13 residues. In DNA, the CDR3 is TGTGCCAGCAGAAAGGGGGACAGTTACGAGCAGTACTTC. Translating gives CASRKGDSYEQYF.

This sequence joins TRBV28 and TRBJ2-2; 11 bases map to TRBD2. V was pared by 6 bases and J by 5 bases, with 5 bases of the junction left unmatched. Germline V gene data show CDR1 as MDHEN and CDR2 as SYDVKM. This CDR3 is 15 amino acids long. The CDR3 here is CASRLTSGGTGELFF. The CDR3 bases are TGTGCCAGCAGACTAACTAGCGGGGGAACCGGGGAGCTGTTTTTT.

V gene TRBV19 combines with J gene TRBJ2-5; a possible D gene is TRBD2 (5 bases). The CDR3 extends over 15 amino acids. The germline gives CDR1 LNHDA, CDR2 SQIVND (reference sequence). The V gene lost 1 base and the J gene lost 4 bases, with 13 bases spanning the gap. For the CDR3, the DNA is TGTGCCAGTAGTATAGGGCCGGGGTCAAGAGAGACCCAGTACTTC. This gives the protein CASSIGPGSRETQYF.

The chain carries TRBV19 and TRBJ2-3; 7 nucleotides align to TRBD2. CDR1 and CDR2 from the germline V gene are LNHDA and SQIVND (reference sequence). This CDR3 spans 15 amino acids. Germline trimming cut 2 bases from V and 5 bases from J; bases unmatched to any gene: 7. The CDR3 DNA is TGTGCCAGTAGTATATCGGCGGGAGTAGGAGATACGCAGTATTTT. Protein sequence: CASSISAGVGDTQYF.

Regarding this clone: Other DNA sequences in the sample encode the same CDR3. This chain joins TRBV12-3 or TRBV12-4 and TRBJ1-1, with D possibly being TRBD1 (5 bases). Trimming removed 2 bases from V and 4 bases from J, with 5 bases in between. The CDR3 length is 12 residues. The CDR3 sequence: CASSLRGTEAFF. The CDR3 bases are TGTGCCAGCAGTTTAAGGGGCACTGAAGCTTTCTTT.

The rearrangement joins TRBV18 to TRBJ1-3; possibly TRBD1 for D (5 bases). V lost 3 bases and J lost 0, with 9 bases in between. Germline loops: CDR1 KGHSH, CDR2 LQKENI. This CDR3 has 15 residues. CDR3 nucleotides: TGTGCCAGCTCACCTCAGGGTGTCTCTGGAAACACCATATATTTT. It codes for CASSPQGVSGNTIYF.